This T cell receptor (beta chain) was found in a study of shared clonotypes between healthy human individuals. Whole-study context: Per-donor plates numbered three CD4 naive, three CD4 memory, two CD8 naive and one CD8 memory. Notes on the study in general: Generation of non-shared clonotypes was less probable than generation of clonotypes shared by all four donors. Despite large depth, rarefaction showed incomplete sorted-subset sequencing. Tissue TCR repertoires likely differ from these blood-only repertoires.

The repertoire was sequenced with immunoSEQ multiplex PCR; TCRdb's copy has only in-frame clones and lacks some. Seen here are 600,000 to 750,000 clones, 90% observed once, and the top ten hold less than 40%. A note on this clone: The antigen is not known.

Losses at the gene ends were 4 bases for V and 3 bases for J; bases not matched to a gene: 8. The CDR3 runs to 15 residues. The germline V gene encodes CDR1 SGDLS and CDR2 YYNGEE. This sequence was found in a man between 18 and 35 years old in good health. Some clones in this sample may be carry-over from other donors' samples. V usage is TRBV9 and J usage is TRBJ2-7; 9 bases map to TRBD2. The sequenced sample consisted of memory CD8+ T cells from PBMCs. The subset is: CD45RO+ cells pooled with CCR7-negative TemRA cells. Here the CDR3 DNA reads TGTGCCAGCAGCTACGATAGCGGGGGAGTCTACGAGCAGTACTTC. It encodes CASSYDSGGVYEQYF.